What follows describes a single T cell receptor beta chain. The data were taken from a study of monozygotic twins with cystic fibrosis. Data came from immunoSEQ multiplex PCR; TCRdb stores just in-frame clones and leaves some out. The sample lists around 30,000 clones; about 82% were seen once. The germline V gene encodes CDR1 SNHLY and CDR2 FYNNEI. CDR3 length: 14 residues. The V gene lost 4 bases and the J gene lost 3 bases, with 11 bases spanning the gap. This rearrangement joins TRBV2 to TRBJ2-3; no reliable D call. The sequence was obtained from a girl aged 2 to 9 with cystic fibrosis. The sequencing sample was made of blood. CDR3 DNA sequence: TGTGCCAGCAGTGCCGACAAGACAACAGATACGCAGTATTTT. It specifies CASSADKTTDTQYF.